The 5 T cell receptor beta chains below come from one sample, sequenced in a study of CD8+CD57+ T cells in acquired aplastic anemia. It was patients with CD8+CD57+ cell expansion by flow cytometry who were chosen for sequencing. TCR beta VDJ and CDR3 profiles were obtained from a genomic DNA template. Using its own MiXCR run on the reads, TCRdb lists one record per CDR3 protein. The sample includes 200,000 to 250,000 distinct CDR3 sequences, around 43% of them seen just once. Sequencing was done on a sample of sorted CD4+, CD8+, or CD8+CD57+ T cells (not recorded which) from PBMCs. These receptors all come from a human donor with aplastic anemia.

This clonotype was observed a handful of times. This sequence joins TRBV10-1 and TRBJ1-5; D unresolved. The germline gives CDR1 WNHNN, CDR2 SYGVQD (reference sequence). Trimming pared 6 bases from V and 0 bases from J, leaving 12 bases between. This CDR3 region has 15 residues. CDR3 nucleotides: TGCGCCAGCAGCCACCATCCCCTTAGCAATCAGCCCCAGCATTTT. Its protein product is CASSHHPLSNQPQHF.

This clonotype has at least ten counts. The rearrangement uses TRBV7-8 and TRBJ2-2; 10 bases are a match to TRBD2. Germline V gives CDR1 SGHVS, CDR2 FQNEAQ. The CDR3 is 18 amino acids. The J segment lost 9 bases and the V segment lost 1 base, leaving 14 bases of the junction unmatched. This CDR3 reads CASSLERAGGPSTRELFF. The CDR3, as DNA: TGTGCCAGCAGCTTAGAAAGAGCGGGGGGGCCTTCCACTCGGGAGCTGTTTTTT.

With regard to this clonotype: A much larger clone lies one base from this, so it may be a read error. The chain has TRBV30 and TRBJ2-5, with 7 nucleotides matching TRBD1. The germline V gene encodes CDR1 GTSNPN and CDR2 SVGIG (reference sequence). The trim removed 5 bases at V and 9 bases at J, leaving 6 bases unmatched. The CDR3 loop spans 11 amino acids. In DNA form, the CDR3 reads TGTGCCTGGGGTCACCAGGGGGCCCAGTACTTC. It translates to CAWGHQGAQYF.

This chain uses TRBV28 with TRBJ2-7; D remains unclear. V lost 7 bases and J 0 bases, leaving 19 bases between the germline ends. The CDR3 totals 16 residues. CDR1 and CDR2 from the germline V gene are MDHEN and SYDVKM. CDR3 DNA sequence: TGTGCCAGCACCAGAACCCGGACCTCCAGCTCCTACGAGCAGTACTTC. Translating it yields CASTRTRTSSSYEQYF.

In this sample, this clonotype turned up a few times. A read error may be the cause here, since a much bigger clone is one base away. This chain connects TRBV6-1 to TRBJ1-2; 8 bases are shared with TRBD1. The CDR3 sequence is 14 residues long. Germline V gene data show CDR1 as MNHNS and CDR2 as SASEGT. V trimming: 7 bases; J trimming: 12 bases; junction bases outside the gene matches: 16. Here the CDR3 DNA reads TGTGCCAGCAAACCGACAGGGGAGCTAAAGGCCCACACCTTC. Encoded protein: CASKPTGELKAHTF.